The rows below give T cell receptor beta chains drawn from one sample of a study of blood T cell repertoires in COVID-19. Clones were read by immunoSEQ multiplex PCR, and TCRdb kept only the in-frame ones, dropping some. The table shows 100,000 to 150,000 clones, with 80% to 90% occurring only once. The sample taken for sequencing was peripheral blood. These receptors all come from a man in his sixties with COVID-19, enrolled during active disease. Both conserved end residues are part of each CDR3. A D gene is named only where the DNA matches it firmly. Only some rows state a clone size, as once, few, many or a class for expanded clones.

CDR3	DNA	V	size	D	J
CASSLVGGVTGELFF	TGCGCCAGCAGCTTGGTTGGGGGCGTCACCGGGGAGCTGTTTTTT	TRBV5-1	.	.	TRBJ2-2
CASSGGQGPRQETQYF	TGTGCCAGCAGTGGCGGACAGGGCCCCCGCCAAGAGACCCAGTACTTC	TRBV25-1	.	TRBD1	TRBJ2-5
CASSREEDTEAFF	TGTGCCAGCAGCAGGGAGGAAGACACTGAAGCTTTCTTT	TRBV6-4	.	.	TRBJ1-1
CASREEKLFF	TGTGCCAGCAGAGAGGAAAAACTGTTTTTT	TRBV2	.	.	TRBJ1-4
CAIRGQGARGPLHF	TGTGCCATCAGGGGACAGGGGGCGCGAGGACCCCTCCACTTT	TRBV10-3	.	TRBD1	TRBJ1-6
CASSLNPRANYGYTF	TGTGCCAGCAGCTTAAACCCGAGAGCTAACTATGGCTACACCTTC	TRBV7-9	.	.	TRBJ1-2
CASGKTSYTGELFF	TGTGCCAGCGGCAAAACTAGCTACACCGGGGAGCTGTTTTTT	TRBV11-3	once	.	TRBJ2-2
CASSQDSEWSKSYNEQFF	TGTGCCAGCAGCCAAGATAGCGAATGGTCTAAATCCTACAATGAGCAGTTCTTC	TRBV4-2	.	.	TRBJ2-1
CASSSSTGAGIEAFF	TGCGCCAGCAGCTCCTCGACAGGGGCGGGGATTGAAGCTTTCTTT	TRBV5-1	.	TRBD1	TRBJ1-1
CASSLGQRGEQYF	TGTGCCAGCAGCTTAGGGCAAAGGGGCGAGCAGTACTTC	TRBV7-8	.	.	TRBJ2-7
CAISESRGGPSTEAFF	TGTGCCATCAGTGAGTCGAGGGGGGGTCCCTCCACTGAAGCTTTCTTT	TRBV10-3	once	.	TRBJ1-1
CASSQDADRADQPQHF	TGTGCCAGCAGCCAAGATGCGGACAGGGCGGATCAGCCCCAGCATTTT	TRBV4-2	.	TRBD1	TRBJ1-5
CASSQGGRRRVPLHF	TGCGCCAGCAGTCAAGGTGGCAGGCGGAGGGTCCCCCTCCACTTT	TRBV23-1	.	.	TRBJ1-6
CASNDSPNQPQHF	TGTGCCAGTAACGACAGCCCCAATCAGCCCCAGCATTTT	TRBV19	.	.	TRBJ1-5
CASSGYRGENTEAFF	TGTGCCAGCAGCGGATACAGGGGGGAGAACACTGAAGCTTTCTTT	TRBV6-5	.	TRBD1	TRBJ1-1
CASSPGRGLNTEAFF	TGTGCCAGCAGCCCCGGGAGGGGATTGAACACTGAAGCTTTCTTT	TRBV11-3	.	.	TRBJ1-1
CASVSNYGYTF	TGTGCCAGCGTATCTAACTATGGCTACACCTTC	TRBV7-9	.	.	TRBJ1-2
CASRPTSGGYEQYF	TGTGCCAGCAGACCGACTAGCGGGGGATACGAGCAGTACTTC	TRBV2	.	TRBD2	TRBJ2-7
CSVVRRDSMNTEAFF	TGCAGCGTTGTAAGAAGGGACAGTATGAACACTGAAGCTTTCTTT	TRBV29-1	.	TRBD1	TRBJ1-1
CASKGGNQETQYF	TGTGCCAGTAAGGGAGGGAACCAAGAGACCCAGTACTTC	TRBV19	.	TRBD2	TRBJ2-5
CASGTVDGYTF	TGTGCCAGTGGGACAGTCGATGGCTACACCTTC	TRBV6-5	.	TRBD1	TRBJ1-2
CASSVDGWNTEAFF	TGTGCCAGCAGCGTAGACGGGTGGAACACTGAAGCTTTCTTT	TRBV9	.	.	TRBJ1-1
CASSQVGSNRDYYGYTF	TGCGCCAGCAGCCAAGTAGGTTCAAACAGGGACTATTATGGCTACACCTTC	TRBV4-3	.	.	TRBJ1-2
CASSYSNTGLYGYTF	TGTGCCAGCAGTTACTCGAACACAGGGCTCTATGGCTACACCTTC	TRBV6-2/TRBV6-3	.	.	TRBJ1-2
CASSQGDGRGTGELFF	TGTGCCAGCAGCCAAGGGGACGGCAGGGGCACCGGGGAGCTGTTTTTT	TRBV4-2	.	.	TRBJ2-2
CAWSGRVGTEAFF	TGTGCCTGGAGTGGGAGGGTAGGCACTGAAGCTTTCTTT	TRBV30	.	.	TRBJ1-1
CAISTSGGPGELFF	TGTGCCATTTCGACTAGCGGGGGACCCGGGGAGCTGTTTTTT	TRBV6-6	.	TRBD2	TRBJ2-2
CATSREASSYEQYF	TGTGCCACCAGCAGAGAGGCCAGCTCCTACGAGCAGTACTTC	TRBV15	.	.	TRBJ2-7
CASSLSGSPTYNEQFF	TGTGCCAGCAGCCTCAGTGGTAGCCCCACCTACAATGAGCAGTTCTTC	TRBV7-2	.	.	TRBJ2-1
CASRRQGDNYGYTF	TGTGCCAGCAGAAGACAGGGCGATAACTATGGCTACACCTTC	TRBV27	few	TRBD1	TRBJ1-2
CATSDPGQEAFF	TGTGCCACCAGTGATCCGGGACAGGAAGCTTTCTTT	TRBV24-1	.	TRBD1	TRBJ1-1
CASSTVRTSLEQYF	TGTGCCAGCAGCACTGTCAGGACAAGCCTCGAGCAGTACTTC	TRBV3-1/TRBV3-2	.	.	TRBJ2-7
CASSLASGGGNQPQHF	TGTGCCAGCAGCTTAGCCTCAGGGGGTGGCAATCAGCCCCAGCATTTT	TRBV7-6	once	TRBD1	TRBJ1-5
CAISEPPTLTYEQYF	TGTGCCATCAGTGAGCCACCGACACTCACCTACGAGCAGTACTTC	TRBV10-3	.	.	TRBJ2-7
CASSYGSGGHNQPQHF	TGTGCCAGCAGTTACGGGTCAGGGGGTCACAATCAGCCCCAGCATTTT	TRBV6-6	.	TRBD1	TRBJ1-5
CASIGGSIGGKLFF	TGTGCCAGCATTGGGGGGTCCATCGGGGGAAAACTGTTTTTT	TRBV28	.	.	TRBJ1-4
CASGLRGSYEQYF	TGTGCCAGCGGACTCAGGGGGTCCTACGAGCAGTACTTC	TRBV27	.	TRBD1	TRBJ2-7
CASSPLTGKNEKLFF	TGTGCCAGCAGCCCCCTCACAGGGAAGAATGAAAAACTGTTTTTT	TRBV7-6	.	.	TRBJ1-4
CATSNLGLYYTF	TGTGCCACCAGCAATCTGGGCCTTTACTACACCTTC	TRBV15	once	.	TRBJ1-2
CSVYKAAGLLKADGYTF	TGCAGCGTTTATAAGGCGGCAGGACTCTTAAAAGCTGATGGCTACACCTTC	TRBV29-1	.	.	TRBJ1-2
CASSHDRASGANVLTF	TGTGCCAGCAGCCACGACAGGGCCTCTGGGGCCAACGTCCTGACTTTC	TRBV5-4	.	TRBD1	TRBJ2-6
CASSLSGTGASYEQYF	TGTGCCAGCAGCTTATCCGGGACAGGGGCTTCCTACGAGCAGTACTTC	TRBV11-3	.	TRBD1	TRBJ2-7
CASSPGTSGGIDTQYF	TGTGCCAGCAGCCCCGGGACTAGCGGGGGGATAGATACGCAGTATTTT	TRBV5-6	.	TRBD2	TRBJ2-3
CASNLSGKETQYF	TGTGCCAGCAACCTTAGCGGAAAAGAGACCCAGTACTTC	TRBV7-2	.	.	TRBJ2-5
CASSLATGAEKLFF	TGTGCCAGCAGCTTAGCGACAGGAGCTGAAAAACTGTTTTTT	TRBV7-9	.	.	TRBJ1-4
CASSDAGGKDTQYF	TGTGCCAGCAGTGACGCGGGGGGGAAAGATACGCAGTATTTT	TRBV6-4	.	TRBD2	TRBJ2-3
CASSIGQGASTGELFF	TGTGCCAGTAGTATCGGACAGGGTGCGAGCACCGGGGAGCTGTTTTTT	TRBV19	.	TRBD1	TRBJ2-2
CASSPGGNANYGYTF	TGTGCCAGCAGTCCAGGGGGAAATGCTAACTATGGCTACACCTTC	TRBV28	.	TRBD1	TRBJ1-2
CATSLLTGNSYEQYF	TGTGCCACCAGCTTATTGACAGGGAACTCCTACGAGCAGTACTTC	TRBV15	.	TRBD1	TRBJ2-7
CAWRGDGSLNQMNTEAFF	TGTGCCTGGAGGGGCGACGGATCATTGAATCAAATGAACACTGAAGCTTTCTTT	TRBV30	.	.	TRBJ1-1
CASSLGGAPGNTIYF	TGTGCCAGCAGCCTGGGGGGGGCGCCTGGAAACACCATATATTTT	TRBV27	.	.	TRBJ1-3
CASSLANSIPETQYF	TGTGCCAGCAGCTTGGCCAACAGCATCCCAGAGACCCAGTACTTC	TRBV5-4	once	.	TRBJ2-5
CASSQDPSQSYEQYF	TGTGCCAGCAGCCAAGATCCGTCGCAGTCCTACGAGCAGTACTTC	TRBV3-1/TRBV3-2	.	.	TRBJ2-7